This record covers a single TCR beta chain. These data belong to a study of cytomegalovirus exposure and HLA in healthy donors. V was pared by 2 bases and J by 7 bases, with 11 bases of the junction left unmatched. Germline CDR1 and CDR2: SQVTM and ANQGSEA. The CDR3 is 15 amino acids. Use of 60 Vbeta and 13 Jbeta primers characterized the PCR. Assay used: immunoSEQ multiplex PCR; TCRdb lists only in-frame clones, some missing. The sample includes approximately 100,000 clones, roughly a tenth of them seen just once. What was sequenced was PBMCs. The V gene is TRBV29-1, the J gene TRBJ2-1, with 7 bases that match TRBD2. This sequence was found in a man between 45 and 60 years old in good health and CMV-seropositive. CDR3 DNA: TGCAGCGTTGAAATTCCGGGAGGAGTGATGAATGAGCAGTTCTTC. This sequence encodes CSVEIPGGVMNEQFF.